This TCR beta chain was observed in a study of CD8 T cells in ankylosing spondylitis. Study-wide results and limits: A TCR beta motif made of about 8 highly homologous variants seemed typical of ankylosing spondylitis blood. Enrichment of disease-linked clones was reportedly significant in matched ankylosing spondylitis synovial fluid. Within peripheral blood, clones linked to disease were CD8+ and relatively rare.

Worth noting for this clonotype: Antigen unknown.

Each TCR beta library was made by quantitative 5'-RACE that incorporated molecular barcodes. TCRdb processed the 5' RACE reads anew with MiXCR; each CDR3 protein has one entry. The table lists 200,000 to 300,000 distinct CDR3 sequences, under 12% of them singletons. From germline, CDR1 is DFQATT and CDR2 SNEGSKA (reference sequence). The length of the CDR3 is 15 residues. The V end lost 0 bases, the J end lost 5 bases, and 16 bases lay between the germline ends. The sample was blood, either unsorted or a sorted T cell fraction (not recorded which). The rearrangement links TRBV20-1 to TRBJ2-5; D might be TRBD1 (6 bases). The clonotype comes from a male donor with ankylosing spondylitis or in good health (not recorded which). CDR3 in DNA: TGCAGTGCTAGAGATCTTAAGGGGGTGATGGAGACCCAGTACTTC. Its translation is CSARDLKGVMETQYF.